The 12 T cell receptor beta chains below were found in one sample sequenced in a study of blood T cells in healthy people across ages. A second about 6 to 11 cycle PCR used barcoded and J-beta primers. Each CDR3 protein is one row after TCRdb ran MiXCR on the 5' RACE reads. This table has around 650,000 distinct CDR3 sequences, around 41% appearing once. The sequencing input was blood. These receptors all come from a man older than 75 in good health.

The CDR3 here is CASSQGTGVEETQYF. The CDR3 region has the DNA TGTGCCAGCAGCCAAGGGACAGGGGTTGAGGAGACCCAGTACTTC. The chain recombines TRBV4-2 with TRBJ2-5; the match to TRBD1 covers 9 bases. The J segment lost 5 bases and the V segment lost 1 base, leaving 5 bases of the junction unmatched. Germline V gene sequence: CDR1 LGHNA, CDR2 YNFKEQ. This CDR3 spans 15 amino acids.

This clonotype has more than one count but fewer than ten. This chain links TRBV5-1 with TRBJ2-1; D is ambiguous. Trimming removed 0 bases at V and 6 bases at J, with 16 bases between. Per the germline V gene, CDR1 is SGHRS and CDR2 is YFSETQ. This CDR3 is 16 amino acids long. This CDR3 reads CASSLASSDRLNEQFF. The CDR3 bases are TGCGCCAGCAGCTTGGCCAGCTCCGACCGGCTCAATGAGCAGTTCTTC.

This clonotype was counted once. The rearrangement joins TRBV27 to TRBJ2-7; tentatively, D is TRBD1 (6 bases). The CDR3 is made up of 17 amino acids. Germline V gene lookup returns CDR1 MNHEY and CDR2 SMNVEV (reference sequence). The V end was cut by 6 bases, the J end by 0 bases, with 21 bases between. CDR3 DNA: TGTGCCAGCAGACCGGGACATAACTGGGGGAGCTCCTACGAGCAGTACTTC. The encoded protein is CASRPGHNWGSSYEQYF.

V is TRBV2 and J is TRBJ2-3, with TRBD2 matching over 7 bases. V shed 4 bases, J shed 5 bases, and the junction held 3 bases outside the gene matches. CDR1 and CDR2 (germline): SNHLY, FYNNEI. The CDR3 contains 13 residues. CDR3: CASSALAVDTQYF. DNA of the CDR3: TGTGCCAGCAGTGCCCTAGCGGTAGATACGCAGTATTTT.

This chain joins TRBV6-2 or TRBV6-3 and TRBJ2-1, with 8 bases that match TRBD1. CDR1 and CDR2 from the germline V gene are MNHEY and SVGEGT. This CDR3 contains 15 residues. Trimming cost V 2 bases and J 5 bases; bases outside gene matches: 5. The CDR3 protein is CASSYPQGANNEQFF. For the CDR3, the DNA is TGTGCCAGCAGTTACCCCCAGGGGGCCAACAATGAGCAGTTCTTC.

This clonotype has a handful of counts. The CDR3 region is CSARDGQGGSNQPQHF. CDR3 DNA: TGCAGTGCTAGAGATGGACAGGGAGGTAGCAATCAGCCCCAGCATTTT. The V and J genes are TRBV20-1 and TRBJ1-5; 8 bases agree with TRBD1. V shed 0 bases, J shed 0 bases, and the junction held 4 bases outside the gene matches. Germline assignment: CDR1 DFQATT and CDR2 SNEGSKA (reference sequence). There are 16 residues in the CDR3.

This clonotype was observed a few times. This sequence joins TRBV27 and TRBJ2-1; maybe TRBD1 (5 bases). The CDR3 sequence is 16 residues long. Germline lookup yields CDR1 MNHEY and CDR2 SMNVEV (reference sequence). V lost 10 bases to trimming and J lost 15 bases, with 34 bases between them. The CDR3 spells CATRARDSIYPVSWFF. CDR3 nucleotide sequence: TGTGCCACCCGTGCCAGAGACAGCATCTATCCCGTCTCTTGGTTCTTC.

The sample holds many counts of this clonotype. V gene TRBV7-3 combines with J gene TRBJ2-7; possibly TRBD2 for D (5 bases). The CDR3 runs to 13 residues. CDR1 is SGHTA and CDR2 is FQGTGA in the germline V gene. Trimming stripped 4 bases from V and 7 bases from J, with 14 bases between. DNA for the CDR3: TGTGCCAGCAGCTGGACTCTAGCAGGAGAGCAGTACTTC. As protein: CASSWTLAGEQYF.

V usage is TRBV7-8 and J usage is TRBJ2-5, with D possibly matching TRBD2 (5 bases). Germline values: CDR1 SGHVS, CDR2 FQNEAQ. CDR3 length: 14 amino acids. Trimming cost V 5 bases and J 4 bases, with 14 bases left between them. This CDR3 reads CASSLPGYGETQYF. CDR3 sequence (DNA): TGTGCCAGCAGCCTACCGGGGTATGGAGAGACCCAGTACTTC.

The chain links TRBV5-1 to TRBJ2-3, with TRBD2 matching 8 bases. This CDR3 spans 19 amino acids. Germline CDR1 SGHRS, CDR2 YFSETQ. Trimming cost V 0 bases and J 3 bases; bases outside gene matches: 15. The DNA of the CDR3 is TGCGCCAGCAGCTTGGGCAGGCTAGCGGGCTCGGGGGAAACAGATACGCAGTATTTT. Translation: CASSLGRLAGSGETDTQYF. The variable domain in full, with the rest retrieved from reference TRBV5-1 and TRBJ2-3, is KAGVTQTPRYLIKTRGQQVTLSCSPISGHRSVSWYQQTPGQGLQFLFEYFSETQRNKGNFPGRFSGRQFSNSRSEMNVSTLELGDSALYLCASSLGRLAGSGETDTQYFGPGTRLTVL.

The rearrangement links TRBV11-2 to TRBJ2-3; possible D gene TRBD2, 5 bases. The V gene lost 6 bases and the J gene lost 5 bases, with 21 bases spanning the gap. The CDR3 is 16 amino acids. Germline values: CDR1 SGHAT, CDR2 FQNNGV. CDR3 in DNA: TGTGCCAGCAGTTTAATTCAACGGGATCGGAGAGATACGCAGTATTTT. Translated: CASSLIQRDRRDTQYF.

This clonotype was seen a single time. An end of the junction does not agree with germline; a read error may underlie this. V gene TRBV5-1 combines with J gene TRBJ2-5; D assignment may be TRBD1 or TRBD2 (5 bases each). This CDR3 is 16 amino acids long. Germline values: CDR1 SGHRS, CDR2 YFSETQ. As DNA, the CDR3 is TGCGCCAGCGGCTTGGCCGGGGCAGGGTCCCACAATGAGCAGTACTTC. Translating it yields CASGLAGAGSHNEQYF.